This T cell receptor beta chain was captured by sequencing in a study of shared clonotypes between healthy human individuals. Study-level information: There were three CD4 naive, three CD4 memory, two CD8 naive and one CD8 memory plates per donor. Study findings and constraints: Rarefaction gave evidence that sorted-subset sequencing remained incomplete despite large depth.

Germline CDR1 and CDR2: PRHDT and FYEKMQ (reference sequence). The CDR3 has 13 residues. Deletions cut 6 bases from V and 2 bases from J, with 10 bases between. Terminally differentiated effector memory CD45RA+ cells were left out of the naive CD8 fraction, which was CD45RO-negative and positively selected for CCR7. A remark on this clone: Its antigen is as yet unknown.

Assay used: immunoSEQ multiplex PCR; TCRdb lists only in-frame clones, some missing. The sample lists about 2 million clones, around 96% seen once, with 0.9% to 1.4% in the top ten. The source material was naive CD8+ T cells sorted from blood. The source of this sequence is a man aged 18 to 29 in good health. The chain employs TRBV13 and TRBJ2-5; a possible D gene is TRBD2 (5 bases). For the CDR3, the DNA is TGTGCCAGCAGTTCCGCGGGTCAAGAGACCCAGTACTTC. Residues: CASSSAGQETQYF.